The 20 T cell receptor beta chains reported below all come from one sample, sequenced in a study of T cell responses to AZD1222 COVID-19 vaccine. Produced via immunoSEQ multiplex PCR; TCRdb's table is partial and in-frame only. The sample lists approximately 150,000 clones, around nine tenths occurring once. The sequencing used peripheral blood, collected on day 0 of AZD1222 vaccination. These receptor sequences come from an adult in good health.

The table lists this clone with a few counts. The chain recombines TRBV27 with TRBJ2-7; TRBD2 matches 9 bases. Trimming removed 8 bases from V and 0 bases from J; junction bases left unmatched: 2. The CDR3 spans 13 residues. Germline V gene sequence: CDR1 MNHEY, CDR2 SMNVEV (reference sequence). CDR3 sequence (DNA): TGTGCCAGCTTTAGCGGGAGCTCCTACGAGCAGTACTTC. This sequence encodes CASFSGSSYEQYF.

The chain employs TRBV14 and TRBJ2-2, with D tentatively TRBD2 (5 bases). V was cut by 1 base and J by 4 bases, with 13 bases left in between. The CDR3 loop spans 16 amino acids. CDR1 and CDR2 (germline): SGHDN, FVKESK. In nucleotides, the CDR3 is TGTGCCAGCAGCCAAGGGAGGAGCGATCTCACCGGGGAGCTGTTTTTT. Protein: CASSQGRSDLTGELFF.

The chain uses TRBV27 and TRBJ1-1; D is unclear. Trimming took 0 bases from V and 4 from J, leaving 9 bases between them. The CDR3 totals 14 residues. The germline CDR1 and CDR2 sequences are MNHEY and SMNVEV (reference sequence). The CDR3 reads CASSLSAFGTEAFF. CDR3 DNA: TGTGCCAGCAGTTTATCGGCATTTGGCACTGAAGCTTTCTTT.

The chain couples TRBV24-1 to TRBJ1-2; 7 positions agree with TRBD1. Germline lookup yields CDR1 KGHDR and CDR2 SFDVKD. The J segment lost 8 bases and the V segment lost 4 bases, leaving 9 bases of the junction unmatched. The CDR3 length is 14 residues. This CDR3 is CATSEHTGEGGYTF. The CDR3 nucleotides are TGTGCCACCAGTGAACATACAGGGGAAGGCGGCTACACCTTC.

The chain carries TRBV30 and TRBJ2-1; no clear D gene. The germline V gene has CDR1 GTSNPN and CDR2 SVGIG (reference sequence). The CDR3 consists of 16 residues. Trimming shortened V by 3 bases and J by 7 bases, and 22 bases separated the two germline ends. The CDR3 DNA follows: TGTGCCTGGAGGCATCCCCCCACTACGGTTCGGAATGAGCAGTTCTTC. Protein: CAWRHPPTTVRNEQFF. Drawing the rest from reference TRBV30 and TRBJ2-1, the complete variable domain is SQTIHQWPATLVQPVGSPLSLECTVEGTSNPNLYWYRQAAGRGLQLLFYSVGIGQISSEVPQNLSASRPQDRQFILSSKKLLLSDSGFYLCAWRHPPTTVRNEQFFGPGTRLTVL.

The chain joins TRBV19 to TRBJ1-1, with a tentative D call TRBD1 (5 bases). Between the trimmed V and J ends, which lost 4 bases and 2 bases, there was a span of 8 bases. The CDR3 sequence is 13 residues long. The germline CDR1 and CDR2 sequences are LNHDA and SQIVND (reference sequence). The CDR3 sequence is CASSKTANTEAFF. The CDR3 region has the DNA TGTGCCAGTAGTAAGACAGCAAACACTGAAGCTTTCTTT.

The J gene is TRBJ1-1, the V gene TRBV11-2; perhaps TRBD1 as D (6 bases). Germline V CDR1 and CDR2: SGHAT, FQNNGV. The CDR3 sequence is 18 residues long. V was pared by 0 bases and J by 3 bases, with 20 bases between. CDR3 protein: CASSLDIGGVAYDTEAFF. In DNA form, the CDR3 reads TGTGCCAGCAGCTTAGATATAGGGGGGGTCGCCTATGACACTGAAGCTTTCTTT.

The V and J genes are TRBV5-5 and TRBJ1-1; TRBD1 matches 7 bases. Germline V gene lookup returns CDR1 SGHKS and CDR2 YYEKEE (reference sequence). The length of the CDR3 is 17 residues. The trim removed 4 bases at V and 0 bases at J, leaving 12 bases unmatched. The CDR3 nucleotides are TGTGCCAGCAGCCTGAGACAGGGAGTTGGGATGAACACTGAAGCTTTCTTT. Amino acids: CASSLRQGVGMNTEAFF. The whole variable domain, remainder taken from reference TRBV5-5 and TRBJ1-1, is DAGVTQSPTHLIKTRGQQVTLRCSPISGHKSVSWYQQVLGQGPQFIFQYYEKEERGRGNFPDRFSARQFPNYSSELNVNALLLGDSALYLCASSLRQGVGMNTEAFFGQGTRLTVV.

The chain is built from TRBV19 and TRBJ2-3; TRBD2 might be the D (7 bases). The CDR3 contains 19 residues. Between the trimmed V and J ends, which lost 3 bases and 2 bases, there was a span of 24 bases. From germline, CDR1 is LNHDA and CDR2 SQIVND (reference sequence). The CDR3 region has the DNA TGTGCCAGTAGTATGTCCCCGGGGAGGGGGAAGGTAGCCACAGATACGCAGTATTTT. This gives the protein CASSMSPGRGKVATDTQYF.

The chain links TRBV6-2 or TRBV6-3 to TRBJ2-3, with D unresolved. V was cut by 0 bases and J by 9 bases, with 7 bases left in between. The CDR3 is made up of 12 amino acids. Germline V gene sequence: CDR1 MNHEY, CDR2 SVGEGT. The CDR3 spells CASSYSLDTQYF. As DNA, the CDR3 is TGTGCCAGCAGTTACTCTCTCGACACGCAGTATTTT.

The chain uses TRBV7-2 and TRBJ1-4; TRBD1 matches at 8 bases. This CDR3 has 15 amino acids. V shed 1 base and J 6 bases; nucleotides not matched to a gene: 4. Per germline, CDR1 SGHTA and CDR2 FQGNSA. The CDR3 sequence: CASSLEDRVYEKLFF. Written as DNA, the CDR3 is TGTGCCAGCAGCTTAGAGGACAGGGTATATGAAAAACTGTTTTTT.

The V gene is TRBV5-1, the J gene TRBJ2-1; TRBD2 matches 11 bases. This CDR3 contains 17 residues. V shed 0 bases and J 5 bases; nucleotides not matched to a gene: 7. Germline values: CDR1 SGHRS, CDR2 YFSETQ. Here the CDR3 DNA reads TGCGCCAGCAGCTTGGCTAGCGGGGGGATATATGACAATGAGCAGTTCTTC. Translation: CASSLASGGIYDNEQFF. The full variable domain, in which reference TRBV5-1 and TRBJ2-1 provide the parts outside the CDR3, is KAGVTQTPRYLIKTRGQQVTLSCSPISGHRSVSWYQQTPGQGLQFLFEYFSETQRNKGNFPGRFSGRQFSNSRSEMNVSTLELGDSALYLCASSLASGGIYDNEQFFGPGTRLTVL.

This chain connects TRBV11-2 to TRBJ2-7, with D unresolved. V was shortened by 5 bases and J by 4 bases, with 18 bases between the two germline ends. Germline V CDR1 and CDR2: SGHAT, FQNNGV. The CDR3 is 15 residues long. CDR3 region: CASSNSRGRTYEQYF. In nucleotides, the CDR3 is TGTGCCAGCAGCAATTCTCGCGGCAGAACTTACGAGCAGTACTTC. The variable domain in full, with the rest retrieved from reference TRBV11-2 and TRBJ2-7, is EAGVAQSPRYKIIEKRQSVAFWCNPISGHATLYWYQQILGQGPKLLIQFQNNGVVDDSQLPKDRFSAERLKGVDSTLKIQPAKLEDSAVYLCASSNSRGRTYEQYFGPGTRLTVT.

The chain recombines TRBV19 with TRBJ2-7; TRBD1 agrees at 9 bases. Trimming removed 6 bases from V and 4 bases from J; junction bases left unmatched: 13. The CDR3 is 16 amino acids. CDR1 is LNHDA, CDR2 SQIVND, per germline (reference sequence). The CDR3 spells CASSTRGGTGYYEQYF. The CDR3 coding sequence is TGTGCCAGTAGCACTAGAGGCGGGACAGGGTATTACGAGCAGTACTTC.

The chain is built from TRBV7-2 and TRBJ1-2; 8 bases agree with TRBD1. CDR3 size: 14 residues. V was clipped by 5 bases and J by 4 bases; unmatched bases: 6. Germline V gene lookup returns CDR1 SGHTA and CDR2 FQGNSA. This CDR3 reads CASSPSGGLYGYTF. As DNA, the CDR3 is TGTGCCAGCAGCCCCTCAGGGGGCCTCTATGGCTACACCTTC.

The chain combines TRBV25-1 with TRBJ2-1; perhaps TRBD2 as D (6 bases). Looked up from germline, CDR1 is MGHDK and CDR2 is SYGVNS. Trimming shortened V by 4 bases and J by 13 bases, and 17 bases separated the two germline ends. The CDR3 length is 13 residues. The DNA of the CDR3 is TGTGCCAGCAGTGTGCCCGGAGGGGTAAGCCAGTTCTTC. Its protein is CASSVPGGVSQFF.

The J gene is TRBJ1-2, the V gene TRBV6-5, with TRBD1 matching 7 bases. The CDR3 runs 13 residues. Germline CDR1 and CDR2: MNHEY and SVGAGI. V dropped 0 bases and J dropped 5; count of bases not matched to a gene: 0. CDR3 sequence (DNA): TGTGCCAGCAGTTACTCGACAGGGTATGGCTACACCTTC. This sequence encodes CASSYSTGYGYTF.

This rearrangement joins TRBV19 to TRBJ1-2; D not resolved. V was shortened by 3 bases and J by 0 bases, with 11 bases between the two germline ends. The CDR3 spans 15 residues. Germline CDR1 LNHDA, CDR2 SQIVND (reference sequence). In DNA, the CDR3 is TGTGCCAGTAGTATCGGAGAGTACCCTAACTATGGCTACACCTTC. Protein: CASSIGEYPNYGYTF.

The chain carries TRBV7-2 and TRBJ1-2, with D unclear. CDR3 length equals 14 residues. Per the germline V gene, CDR1 is SGHTA and CDR2 is FQGNSA. The ends were cut back, 5 bases at V and 4 bases at J, with 14 bases in the middle. Written as DNA, the CDR3 is TGTGCCAGCAGCCTCTCAACTGGAGCCTATGGCTACACCTTC. This sequence encodes CASSLSTGAYGYTF.

CDR3 residues: CATSRDPKGAHGYTF. The CDR3 DNA reads TGTGCCACCAGCAGAGATCCTAAGGGGGCGCATGGCTACACCTTC. This chain connects TRBV15 to TRBJ1-2; TRBD1 agrees at 7 bases. This CDR3 has 15 residues. V was clipped by 0 bases and J by 6 bases; unmatched bases: 7. Germline lookup yields CDR1 LNHNV and CDR2 YYDKDF (reference sequence).